These T cell receptor beta chains were read from a single sample in a study of blood T cells in healthy people across ages. TCRdb re-called the 5' RACE reads with MiXCR, one entry per CDR3 protein. The sample has some 700,000 distinct CDR3 sequences; 43% are singletons. Sequenced material: blood. Receptors originate from a woman between 55 and 75 years old in good health. Each CDR3 is given with its conserved first and last residue. D genes are given only for firm matches. Clone size is shown for a subset of rows, as once, few, many or a class of expanded clone.

D gene: -
clone size: few
V gene: TRBV20-1
J gene: TRBJ2-7
CDR3 DNA: TGCAGTGCTAGGAGCTTCGAGCAGTACTTC
CDR3 protein: CSARSFEQYF

D gene: TRBD2
clone size: few
V gene: TRBV7-2
J gene: TRBJ2-3
CDR3 DNA: TGTGCCAGCAGCTTGCTAGCGGGAGACACGGTCACAGATACGCAGTATTTT
CDR3 protein: CASSLLAGDTVTDTQYF

D gene: TRBD2
clone size: once
V gene: TRBV11-3
J gene: TRBJ2-2
CDR3 DNA: TGTGCCACTGGGACTAGCGCAACCGGGGAGCTGTTTTTT
CDR3 protein: CATGTSATGELFF

D gene: -
clone size: -
V gene: TRBV7-9
J gene: TRBJ2-5
CDR3 DNA: TGTGCCAGCAGTGCCGGACACCTTCACCAAGAGACCCAGTACTTC
CDR3 protein: CASSAGHLHQETQYF

D gene: -
clone size: -
V gene: TRBV6-6
J gene: TRBJ1-1
CDR3 DNA: TGTGCCAGCAGGAAGTCACAGGGGAACACTGAAGCTTTCTTT
CDR3 protein: CASRKSQGNTEAFF

D gene: TRBD2
clone size: many
V gene: TRBV4-3
J gene: TRBJ2-1
CDR3 DNA: TGCGCCAGCAGCCCCCTAGCGGGGGCGAACGGCGAGCAGTTCTTC
CDR3 protein: CASSPLAGANGEQFF

D gene: -
clone size: -
V gene: TRBV12-3/TRBV12-4
J gene: TRBJ2-7
CDR3 DNA: TGTGCCACCACGACTAGGAGCTCCTACAATGAGCAGTACTTC
CDR3 protein: CATTTRSSYNEQYF

D gene: -
clone size: -
V gene: TRBV20-1
J gene: TRBJ2-3
CDR3 DNA: TGCAGTGCTAGAGTAAGTCGTACGCAGTATTTT
CDR3 protein: CSARVSRTQYF

D gene: TRBD1
clone size: -
V gene: TRBV29-1
J gene: TRBJ2-7
CDR3 DNA: TGCAGCGTTGCTTCCCAGGGGGACGAGCAGTACTTC
CDR3 protein: CSVASQGDEQYF

D gene: -
clone size: few
V gene: TRBV9
J gene: TRBJ1-5
CDR3 DNA: TGTGCCAGCAGCGCCCACTTAACTATCGACGGCTACAATCAGCCCCAGCATTTT
CDR3 protein: CASSAHLTIDGYNQPQHF

D gene: TRBD2
clone size: few
V gene: TRBV20-1
J gene: TRBJ2-1
CDR3 DNA: TGCAGTGCCCACACCGCGGGGGGGCCCAATGAGCAGTTCTTC
CDR3 protein: CSAHTAGGPNEQFF

D gene: -
clone size: many
V gene: TRBV19
J gene: TRBJ2-1
CDR3 DNA: TGTGCCAGTAGTATTGGCCTGAATGCCTACAATGAGCAGTTCTTC
CDR3 protein: CASSIGLNAYNEQFF